This T cell receptor beta chain was captured in a study of T cell responses to AZD1222 COVID-19 vaccine. Study results and limitations: Spike as a whole was targeted by vaccine-associated CD4 TCRs, dominant at 160-218 and 743-854. Donors skewed white British and female; clonal diversity was possibly underestimated.

Produced via immunoSEQ multiplex PCR; TCRdb's table is partial and in-frame only. The repertoire has a few hundred thousand clones, roughly 93% of them found once; the top ten carry around 0.5%. With 6 bases clipped from V and 5 bases from J, the junction kept 10 bases outside the gene matches. Germline V gives CDR1 MNHEY, CDR2 SVGEGT. The length of the CDR3 is 16 residues. Note on this clone: Its antigen is currently unknown.

Here the sequenced sample was peripheral blood, taken on day 0 of AZD1222 vaccination. This chain connects TRBV6-2 or TRBV6-3 to TRBJ2-1; 10 bases map to TRBD1. The TCR was taken from an adult in good health. The CDR3 protein is CASSPIRGQGDNEQFF. As DNA, the CDR3 is TGTGCCAGCAGCCCAATTAGAGGACAGGGGGACAATGAGCAGTTCTTC.